This TCR beta chain derives from a study of cytomegalovirus exposure and HLA in healthy donors. The PCR ran on 60 Vbeta and 13 Jbeta primers. TCRdb keeps only in-frame clones here, not all; method: immunoSEQ multiplex PCR. Counted here are some 150,000 clones, 76% occurring once; the ten biggest clones make up 1.3% to 1.5%. CDR1 and CDR2 (germline): SGDLS, YYNGEE. This CDR3 has 15 amino acids. V lost 0 bases to trimming and J lost 5 bases, with 14 bases between them. This TCR was sampled from a man aged 60-69 years in good health and CMV-seronegative. The sequencing input was PBMCs. The J gene is TRBJ2-5, the V gene TRBV9, with a tentative D call TRBD2 (7 bases). As DNA, the CDR3 is TGTGCCAGCAGCGTAGAATCACAGGGAGGGGAGACCCAGTACTTC. This sequence encodes CASSVESQGGETQYF.